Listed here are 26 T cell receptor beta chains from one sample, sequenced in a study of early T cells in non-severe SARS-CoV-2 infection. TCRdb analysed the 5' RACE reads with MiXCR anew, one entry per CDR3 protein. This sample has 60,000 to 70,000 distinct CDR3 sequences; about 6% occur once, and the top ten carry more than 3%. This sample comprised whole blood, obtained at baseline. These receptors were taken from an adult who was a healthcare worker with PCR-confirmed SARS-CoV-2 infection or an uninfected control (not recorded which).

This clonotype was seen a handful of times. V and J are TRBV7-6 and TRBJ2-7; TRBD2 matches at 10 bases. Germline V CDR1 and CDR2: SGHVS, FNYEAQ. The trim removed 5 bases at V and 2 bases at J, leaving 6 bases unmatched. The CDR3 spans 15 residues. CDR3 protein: CASSVGTSATYEQYF. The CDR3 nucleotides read TGTGCCAGCAGCGTAGGGACTAGCGCAACCTACGAGCAGTACTTC. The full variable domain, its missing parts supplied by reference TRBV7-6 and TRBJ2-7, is GAGVSQSPRYKVTKRGQDVALRCDPISGHVSLYWYRQALGQGPEFLTYFNYEAQQDKSGLPNDRFSAERPEGSISTLTIQRTEQRDSAMYRCASSVGTSATYEQYFGPGTRLTVT.

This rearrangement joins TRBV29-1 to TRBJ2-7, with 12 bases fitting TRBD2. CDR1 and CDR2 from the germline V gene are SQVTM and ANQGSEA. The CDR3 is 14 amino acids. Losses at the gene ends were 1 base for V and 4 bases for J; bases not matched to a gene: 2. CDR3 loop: CSVEATSGRYEQYF. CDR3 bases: TGCAGCGTTGAAGCGACTAGCGGGAGATACGAGCAGTACTTC.

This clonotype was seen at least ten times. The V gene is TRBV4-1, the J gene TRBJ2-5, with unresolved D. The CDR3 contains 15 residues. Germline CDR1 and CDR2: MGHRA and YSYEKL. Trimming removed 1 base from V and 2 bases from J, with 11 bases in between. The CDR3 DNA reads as TGCGCCAGCAGCCAAGTCACGGCAGGACAAGAGACCCAGTACTTC. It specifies CASSQVTAGQETQYF.

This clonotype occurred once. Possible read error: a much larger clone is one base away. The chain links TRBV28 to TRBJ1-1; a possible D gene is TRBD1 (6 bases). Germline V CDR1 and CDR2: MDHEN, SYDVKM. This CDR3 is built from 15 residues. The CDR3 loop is CTSSLSRDRPLKAFF. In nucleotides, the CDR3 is TGTACCAGCAGTTTATCCCGAGACAGGCCCCTGAAAGCTTTCTTT.

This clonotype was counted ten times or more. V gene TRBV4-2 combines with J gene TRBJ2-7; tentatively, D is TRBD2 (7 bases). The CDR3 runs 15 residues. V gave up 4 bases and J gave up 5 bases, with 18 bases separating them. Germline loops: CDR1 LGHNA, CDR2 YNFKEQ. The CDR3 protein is CASSPLGGGSDEQYF. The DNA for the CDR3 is TGTGCCAGCAGCCCACTGGGGGGCGGGAGCGACGAGCAGTACTTC.

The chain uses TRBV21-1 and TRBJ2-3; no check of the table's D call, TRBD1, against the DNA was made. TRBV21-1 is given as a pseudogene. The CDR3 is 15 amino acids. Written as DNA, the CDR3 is TGTGCCAGCAGCAAAGTGGGGGTCCGCACAGATACGCAGTATTTT. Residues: CASSKVGVRTDTQYF.

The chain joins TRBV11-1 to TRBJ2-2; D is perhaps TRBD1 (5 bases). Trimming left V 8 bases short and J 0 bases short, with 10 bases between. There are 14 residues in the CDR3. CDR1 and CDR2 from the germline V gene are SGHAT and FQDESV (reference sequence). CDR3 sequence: CASQDKSNTGELFF. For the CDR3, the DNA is TGTGCCAGCCAGGACAAGTCGAACACCGGGGAGCTGTTTTTT. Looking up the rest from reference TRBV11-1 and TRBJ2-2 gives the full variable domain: EAEVAQSPRYKITEKSQAVAFWCDPISGHATLYWYRQILGQGPELLVQFQDESVVDDSQLPKDRFSAERLKGVDSTLKIQPAELGDSAMYLCASQDKSNTGELFFGEGSRLTVL.

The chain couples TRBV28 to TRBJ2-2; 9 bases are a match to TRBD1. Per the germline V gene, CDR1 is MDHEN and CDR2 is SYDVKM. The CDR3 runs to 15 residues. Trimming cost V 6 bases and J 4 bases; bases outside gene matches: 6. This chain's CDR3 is CASRPGTGLTGELFF. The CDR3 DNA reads TGTGCCAGCAGACCCGGGACAGGGCTCACCGGGGAGCTGTTTTTT.

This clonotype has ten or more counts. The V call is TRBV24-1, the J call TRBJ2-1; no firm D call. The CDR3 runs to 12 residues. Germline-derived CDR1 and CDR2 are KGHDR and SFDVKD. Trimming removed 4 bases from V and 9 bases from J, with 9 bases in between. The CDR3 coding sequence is TGTGCCACCAGTGACCCTCGAGCTGAGCAGTTCTTC. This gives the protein CATSDPRAEQFF.

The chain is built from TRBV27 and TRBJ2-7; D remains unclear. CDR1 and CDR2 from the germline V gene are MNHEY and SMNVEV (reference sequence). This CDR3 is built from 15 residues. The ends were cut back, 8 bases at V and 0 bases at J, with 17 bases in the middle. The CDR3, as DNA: TGTGCCAGCGGACCTAGGTCGCCCTTCTCCTACGAGCAGTACTTC. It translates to CASGPRSPFSYEQYF.

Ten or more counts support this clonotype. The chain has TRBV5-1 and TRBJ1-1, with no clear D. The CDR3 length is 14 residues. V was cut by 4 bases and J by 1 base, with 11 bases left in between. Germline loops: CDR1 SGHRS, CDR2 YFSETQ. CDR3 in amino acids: CASSPLTTNTEAFF. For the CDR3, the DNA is TGCGCCAGCAGCCCCCTTACAACGAACACTGAAGCTTTCTTT.

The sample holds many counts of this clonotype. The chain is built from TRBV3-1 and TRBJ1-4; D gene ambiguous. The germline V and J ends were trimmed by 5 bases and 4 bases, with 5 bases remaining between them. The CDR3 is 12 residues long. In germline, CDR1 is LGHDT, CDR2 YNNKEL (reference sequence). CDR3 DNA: TGTGCCAGCAGCTTCCATAATGAAAAACTGTTTTTT. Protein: CASSFHNEKLFF. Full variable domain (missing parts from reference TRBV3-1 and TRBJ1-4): DTAVSQTPKYLVTQMGNDKSIKCEQNLGHDTMYWYKQDSKKFLKIMFSYNNKELIINETVPNRFSPKSPDKAHLNLHINSLELGDSAVYFCASSFHNEKLFFGSGTQLSVL.

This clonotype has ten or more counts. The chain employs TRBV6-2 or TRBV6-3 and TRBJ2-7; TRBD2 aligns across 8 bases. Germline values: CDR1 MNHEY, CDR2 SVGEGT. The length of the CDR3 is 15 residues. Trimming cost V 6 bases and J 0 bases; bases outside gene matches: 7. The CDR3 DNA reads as TGTGCCAGCAGGCCCATAGCGGGACCCTCCTACGAGCAGTACTTC. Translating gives CASRPIAGPSYEQYF.

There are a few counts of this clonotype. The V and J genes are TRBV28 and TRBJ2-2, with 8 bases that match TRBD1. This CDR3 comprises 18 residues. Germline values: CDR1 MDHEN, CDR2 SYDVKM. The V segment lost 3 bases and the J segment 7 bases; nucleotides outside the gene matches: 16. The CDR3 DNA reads TGTGCCAGCAGTTTCCGCACACCCAGGGGGCTGCAGGTCGGGGAGCTGTTTTTT. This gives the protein CASSFRTPRGLQVGELFF.

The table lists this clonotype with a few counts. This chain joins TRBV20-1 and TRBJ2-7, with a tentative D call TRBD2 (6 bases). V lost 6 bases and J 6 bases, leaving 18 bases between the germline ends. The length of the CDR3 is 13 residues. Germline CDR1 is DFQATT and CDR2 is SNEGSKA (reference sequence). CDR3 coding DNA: TGCAGTGCCCCCCCGGACTACAGTGTCGAGCAGTACTTC. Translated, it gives CSAPPDYSVEQYF.

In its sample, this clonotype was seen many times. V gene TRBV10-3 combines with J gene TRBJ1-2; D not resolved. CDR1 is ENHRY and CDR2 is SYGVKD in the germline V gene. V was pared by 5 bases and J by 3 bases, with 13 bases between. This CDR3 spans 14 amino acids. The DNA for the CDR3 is TGTGCCATCAGTTACGACCCTGACGACTATGGCTACACCTTC. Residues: CAISYDPDDYGYTF.

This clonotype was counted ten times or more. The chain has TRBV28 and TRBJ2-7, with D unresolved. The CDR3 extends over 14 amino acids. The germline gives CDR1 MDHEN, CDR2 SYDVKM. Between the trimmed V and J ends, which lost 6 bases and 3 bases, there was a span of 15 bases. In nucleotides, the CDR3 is TGTGCCAGCAGCCGCCTGGGGTTTGGCTACGAGCAGTACTTC. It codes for CASSRLGFGYEQYF.

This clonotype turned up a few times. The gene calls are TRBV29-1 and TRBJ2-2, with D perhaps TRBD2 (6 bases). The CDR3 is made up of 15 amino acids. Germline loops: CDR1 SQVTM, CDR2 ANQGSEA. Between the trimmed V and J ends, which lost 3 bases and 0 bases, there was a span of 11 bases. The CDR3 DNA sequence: TGCAGCGTTGAGGATAGCGGAGCGAACACCGGGGAGCTGTTTTTT. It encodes CSVEDSGANTGELFF.

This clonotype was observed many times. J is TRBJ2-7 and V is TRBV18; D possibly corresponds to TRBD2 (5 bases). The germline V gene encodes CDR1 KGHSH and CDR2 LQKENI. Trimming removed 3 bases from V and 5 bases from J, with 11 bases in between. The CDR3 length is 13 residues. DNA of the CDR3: TGTGCCAGCTCACCTGGACTCCGCAACGAGCAGTACTTC. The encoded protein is CASSPGLRNEQYF. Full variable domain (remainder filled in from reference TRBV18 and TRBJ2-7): NAGVMQNPRHLVRRRGQEARLRCSPMKGHSHVYWYRQLPEEGLKFMVYLQKENIIDESGMPKERFSAEFPKEGPSILRIQQVVRGDSAAYFCASSPGLRNEQYFGPGTRLTVT.

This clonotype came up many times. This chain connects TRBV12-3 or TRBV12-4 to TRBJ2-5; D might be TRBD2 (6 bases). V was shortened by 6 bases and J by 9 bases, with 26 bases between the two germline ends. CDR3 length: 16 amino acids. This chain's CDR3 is CASSTWETAEGRAQYF. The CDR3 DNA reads TGTGCCAGCAGCACCTGGGAAACAGCGGAGGGCCGGGCCCAGTACTTC.

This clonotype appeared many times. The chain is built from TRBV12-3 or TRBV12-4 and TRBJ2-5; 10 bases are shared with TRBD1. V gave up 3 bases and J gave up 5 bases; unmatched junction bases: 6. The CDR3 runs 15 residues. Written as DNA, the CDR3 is TGTGCCAGCAGTTTGGGGACAGGGGAATGGGAGACCCAGTACTTC. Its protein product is CASSLGTGEWETQYF.

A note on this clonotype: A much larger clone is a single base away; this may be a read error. The CDR3 DNA follows: TGCAGTACCACGTCCCCCGAGGAAAAACTGTTTTTT. Amino acid sequence: CSTTSPEEKLFF. The chain couples TRBV20-1 to TRBJ1-4; no firm D call. The CDR3 sequence is 12 residues long. The V and J ends lost 8 bases and 8 bases respectively, with 15 bases between them. Germline V gene lookup returns CDR1 DFQATT and CDR2 SNEGSKA (reference sequence).

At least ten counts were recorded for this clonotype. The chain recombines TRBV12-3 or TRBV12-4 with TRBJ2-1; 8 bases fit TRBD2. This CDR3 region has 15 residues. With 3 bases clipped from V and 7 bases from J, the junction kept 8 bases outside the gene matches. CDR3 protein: CASSLFRGRSNEQFF. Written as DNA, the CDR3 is TGTGCCAGCAGTTTGTTTCGCGGGAGGAGTAATGAGCAGTTCTTC.

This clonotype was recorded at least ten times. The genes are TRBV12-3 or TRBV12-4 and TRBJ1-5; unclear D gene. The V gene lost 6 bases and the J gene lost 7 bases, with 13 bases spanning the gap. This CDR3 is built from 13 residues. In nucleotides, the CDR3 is TGTGCCAGCAGCCTCTCCCCGCGACAGCCCCAGCATTTT. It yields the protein CASSLSPRQPQHF.

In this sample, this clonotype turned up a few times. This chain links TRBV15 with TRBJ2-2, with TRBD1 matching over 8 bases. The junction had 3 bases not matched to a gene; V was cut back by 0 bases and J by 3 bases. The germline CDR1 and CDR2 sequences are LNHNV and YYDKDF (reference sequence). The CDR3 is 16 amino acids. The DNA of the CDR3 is TGTGCCACCAGCAGAGATACAGGGGGATACACCGGGGAGCTGTTTTTT. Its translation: CATSRDTGGYTGELFF.

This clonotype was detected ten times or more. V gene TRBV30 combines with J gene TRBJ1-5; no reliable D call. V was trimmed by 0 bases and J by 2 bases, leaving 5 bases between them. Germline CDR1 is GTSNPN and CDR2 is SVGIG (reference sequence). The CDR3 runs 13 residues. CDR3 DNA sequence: TGTGCCTGGAGTGTGGCAGGCAATCAGCCCCAGCATTTT. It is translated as CAWSVAGNQPQHF. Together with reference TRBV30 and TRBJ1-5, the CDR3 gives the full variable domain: SQTIHQWPATLVQPVGSPLSLECTVEGTSNPNLYWYRQAAGRGLQLLFYSVGIGQISSEVPQNLSASRPQDRQFILSSKKLLLSDSGFYLCAWSVAGNQPQHFGDGTRLSIL.